This note documents a single T cell receptor (beta chain) sequence. The antigen is not known. CDR3 length: 13 residues. Trimming pared 7 bases from V and 12 bases from J, leaving 19 bases between. Germline loops: CDR1 MNHEY, CDR2 SVGEGT. Unique molecular identifiers tagged the TCR beta cDNA libraries. TCRdb recomputed calls from the PCR reads with MiXCR, one row per CDR3 protein. Among approximately 660,000 distinct CDR3 sequences listed, 55% to 60% were seen once. The record originates from a study of post-analysis software for immune sequencing data. General study results and limits: Comparison of patients with controls showed about 5 TRBV segments more frequent in patients, TRBV5-6, TRBV5-1 and TRBV20-1 among them.

The chain joins TRBV6-2 or TRBV6-3 to TRBJ2-1; D may be TRBD1 (6 bases). Sequenced input: blood. This receptor was obtained from a girl aged 2 to 10 with multiple sclerosis. Here the CDR3 reads CASNTLNRAGQFF. The DNA of the CDR3 is TGTGCCAGCAACACCCTTAACAGGGCGGGGCAGTTCTTC.